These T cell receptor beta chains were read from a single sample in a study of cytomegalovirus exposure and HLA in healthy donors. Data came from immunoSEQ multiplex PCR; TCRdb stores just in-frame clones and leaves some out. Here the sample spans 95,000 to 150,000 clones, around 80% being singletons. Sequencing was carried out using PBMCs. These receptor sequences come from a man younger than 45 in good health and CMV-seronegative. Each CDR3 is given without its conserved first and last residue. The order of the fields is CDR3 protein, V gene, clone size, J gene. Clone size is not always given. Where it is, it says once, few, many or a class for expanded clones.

ASSDSGGVSTDTQY,TRBV2,-,TRBJ2-3
ASSSTSGGVYEQY,TRBV5-1,-,TRBJ2-7
ASSIGHPSSYEQY,TRBV19,-,TRBJ2-7
ASSGENRGPYEQY,TRBV19,-,TRBJ2-7
TSSQVSRGPGNTIY,TRBV1,once,TRBJ1-3
ASSEEQGAPEKLF,TRBV7-9,-,TRBJ1-4
ASSLWDRGSEAF,TRBV19,-,TRBJ1-1
ASSLPVGAGAGELF,TRBV5-4,-,TRBJ2-2
ASSPQGAGNSPLH,TRBV5-8,few,TRBJ1-6
ASSQDPQGEQY,TRBV4-1,-,TRBJ2-7
ASSLAPIEYGGEKLF,TRBV7-2,-,TRBJ1-4
ASSLLAGGYNEQF,TRBV19,-,TRBJ2-1
ASSYLVTVSGNTIY,TRBV6-5,-,TRBJ1-3
ASSLSQGGETQY,TRBV28,once,TRBJ2-5
AWGSQGVVTEAF,TRBV30,once,TRBJ1-1
ASSSRDREIAF,TRBV5-8,-,TRBJ1-1
ASSQGGQGHNSPLH,TRBV4-1,-,TRBJ1-6
ASSSPDRGETQY,TRBV5-4,few,TRBJ2-5
ASSLGRTGVDTQY,TRBV7-9,-,TRBJ2-3
ASRLGQSRDTQY,TRBV6-5,-,TRBJ2-3
ASSRERVTETQY,TRBV5-1,-,TRBJ2-5
ASSSGVGRSYGYT,TRBV7-9,-,TRBJ1-2
ASSVEAGAAYEQY,TRBV9,-,TRBJ2-7
ASIFRDRGLNEQF,TRBV6-1,few,TRBJ2-1
ASSLSPSREQY,TRBV5-4,-,TRBJ2-7
ASSYSTQTGSGAF,TRBV6-6,-,TRBJ1-1
SVLEDTDQNTIY,TRBV29-1,-,TRBJ1-3
ASSPPSFNEQF,TRBV18,-,TRBJ2-1
ASSVGPSSIPDTQY,TRBV9,-,TRBJ2-3
ASSQAMSSYEQY,TRBV4-1,-,TRBJ2-7
ASSLRGQRNTEAF,TRBV28,few,TRBJ1-1
ASSQERRQGAGELF,TRBV4-1,once,TRBJ2-2
ASNRGRDTQY,TRBV28,-,TRBJ2-3
ASSIALGAASYEQY,TRBV19,-,TRBJ2-7
ASSTGTGYNGELF,TRBV6-5,-,TRBJ2-2
ASSDDLLMRGNTEAF,TRBV2,-,TRBJ1-1
ASSELSGGYKEKLF,TRBV25-1,-,TRBJ1-4
ASSLGGPNTGELF,TRBV28,-,TRBJ2-2
ASGSLVQGLTYNEKLF,TRBV12-5,-,TRBJ1-4